The next 13 T cell receptor beta chains were all read from a single sample in a study of control samples from healthy donors and cancer patients. Produced via immunoSEQ multiplex PCR; TCRdb's table is partial and in-frame only. Found here are fewer than 95,000 clones, under 90% of them singletons; the top ten hold 2.1%. Sequencing was done on a sample of blood. The receptors come from a woman between 40 and 55 years old in good health.

The CDR3 sequence: CASSPYRESYGYTF. Written as DNA, the CDR3 is TGTGCCAGCAGCCCCTACAGGGAAAGTTATGGCTACACCTTC. The chain links TRBV7-2 to TRBJ1-2; D perhaps matches TRBD1 (6 bases). The germline V gene encodes CDR1 SGHTA and CDR2 FQGNSA. The CDR3 is 14 residues long. V lost 5 bases and J 5 bases, leaving 15 bases between the germline ends. The variable domain in full, with the rest retrieved from reference TRBV7-2 and TRBJ1-2, is GAGVSQSPSNKVTEKGKDVELRCDPISGHTALYWYRQSLGQGLEFLIYFQGNSAPDKSGLPSDRFSAERTGGSVSTLTIQRTQQEDSAVYLCASSPYRESYGYTFGSGTRLTVV.

This rearrangement joins TRBV3-1 (or the pseudogene TRBV3-2) to TRBJ1-2, with 7 bases fitting TRBD1. J lost 4 bases, V lost 0 bases, and 14 bases had no gene match. CDR1 is LGHDT, CDR2 YNNKEL, per germline (reference sequence). The CDR3 loop spans 18 amino acids. The CDR3 reads CASSQDLRAGGSGYGYTF. The CDR3 coding sequence is TGTGCCAGCAGCCAAGATCTTCGCGCAGGGGGTAGTGGCTATGGCTACACCTTC.

This clone was seen once. V and J are TRBV30 and TRBJ1-2; 9 positions agree with TRBD1. The V segment lost 7 bases and the J segment 5 bases; nucleotides outside the gene matches: 8. Germline-derived CDR1 and CDR2 are GTSNPN and SVGIG (reference sequence). The CDR3 spans 13 residues. The CDR3 loop reads CASNRGRGYGYTF. DNA for the CDR3: TGTGCCTCTAACAGGGGGCGCGGATATGGCTACACCTTC.

The CDR3 spells CASSPWSRAKEDQPQHF. The CDR3 DNA is TGTGCCAGCAGTCCCTGGAGTCGGGCTAAAGAGGATCAGCCCCAGCATTTT. The chain combines TRBV27 with TRBJ1-5; D not certain. Trimming took off 5 bases at V and 5 bases at J, with 22 bases between the two ends. CDR1 is MNHEY and CDR2 is SMNVEV in the germline V gene (reference sequence). This CDR3 comprises 17 residues.

The sample holds a few counts of this clone. The chain has TRBV7-2 and TRBJ1-5, with D possibly TRBD1 on 5 matching bases. The CDR3 runs 15 residues. Per germline, CDR1 SGHTA and CDR2 FQGNSA. Trimming removed 5 bases from V and 0 bases from J, with 11 bases in between. The chain's CDR3 is CASSLGQNSNQPQHF. The CDR3 DNA follows: TGTGCCAGCAGCCTTGGACAAAATAGCAATCAGCCCCAGCATTTT.

This chain connects TRBV7-6 to TRBJ1-1; TRBD1 is a possible D gene (5 bases). This CDR3 comprises 15 residues. Trimming removed 5 bases at V and 4 bases at J, with 17 bases between. CDR1 and CDR2 (germline): SGHVS, FNYEAQ. Here the CDR3 DNA reads TGTGCCAGCAGCCCTGGGACGGCGAGGGGCACTGAAGCTTTCTTT. It translates to CASSPGTARGTEAFF.

This clone appeared once. The chain couples TRBV5-6 to TRBJ2-2; the D gene is possibly TRBD1 (5 bases). Per germline, CDR1 SGHDT and CDR2 YYEEEE. Trimming shortened V by 1 base and J by 6 bases, and 7 bases separated the two germline ends. This CDR3 is 13 amino acids long. The DNA of the CDR3 is TGTGCCAGCAGCTTGACCAGGGCCGGGGAGCTGTTTTTT. Amino acids: CASSLTRAGELFF. The variable domain in full, completed from reference TRBV5-6 and TRBJ2-2, reads DAGVTQSPTHLIKTRGQQVTLRCSPKSGHDTVSWYQQALGQGPQFIFQYYEEEERQRGNFPDRFSGHQFPNYSSELNVNALLLGDSALYLCASSLTRAGELFFGEGSRLTVL.

This clone was seen more than once but under ten times. The chain employs TRBV27 and TRBJ2-3; D ambiguous. This CDR3 has 14 amino acids. V lost 1 base and J lost 0, with 5 bases in between. Germline loops: CDR1 MNHEY, CDR2 SMNVEV (reference sequence). The CDR3 DNA sequence: TGTGCCAGCAGTTTATTGGCGAGCACAGATACGCAGTATTTT. Amino acid sequence: CASSLLASTDTQYF.

The chain combines TRBV28 with TRBJ2-3; D is uncertain. CDR3 size: 11 residues. The V end lost 9 bases, the J end lost 3 bases, and 7 bases lay between the germline ends. Per germline, CDR1 MDHEN and CDR2 SYDVKM. Here the CDR3 reads CASTSTDTQYF. The CDR3 DNA reads as TGTGCCAGTACCTCGACAGATACGCAGTATTTT.

The chain uses TRBV6-5 and TRBJ2-7; D unclear. The V gene's germline CDR1 is MNHEY and CDR2 SVGAGI. The CDR3 consists of 13 residues. V was pared by 8 bases and J by 3 bases, with 14 bases between. The CDR3 region has the DNA TGTGCCAGCGGCGCCGGGTTAAGCTACGAGCAGTACTTC. Residues: CASGAGLSYEQYF.

CDR3 loop: CASSTAQTSGEGTDTQYF. The CDR3 nucleotides read TGTGCCAGCAGCACCGCGCAGACTAGCGGGGAGGGCACAGATACGCAGTATTTT. The J gene is TRBJ2-3, the V gene TRBV21-1; whether TRBD2, the table's D call, matches the DNA was not checked. TRBV21-1 has pseudogene status. This CDR3 comprises 18 residues.

This clone was seen a single time. V usage is TRBV29-1 and J usage is TRBJ1-1, with D possibly matching TRBD1 (6 bases). This CDR3 contains 12 residues. The V end lost 5 bases, the J end lost 12 bases, and 19 bases lay between the germline ends. Germline lookup yields CDR1 SQVTM and CDR2 ANQGSEA. CDR3 in DNA: TGCAGCGTTCAACAGGGAACTGAAGTAACTTTCTTT. Residues: CSVQQGTEVTFF.

The V gene is TRBV14, the J gene TRBJ2-2, with 8 positions matching TRBD1. J gave up 3 bases and V 0 bases, and 6 bases lay outside the gene matches. This CDR3 is built from 17 residues. Germline lookup yields CDR1 SGHDN and CDR2 FVKESK. For the CDR3, the DNA is TGTGCCAGCAGCCAAGATTTGGACAGGGAGGACACCGGGGAGCTGTTTTTT. Translation gives CASSQDLDREDTGELFF.